This passage covers 9 T cell receptor beta chains from one sample sequenced in a study of blood T cell repertoires in COVID-19. Libraries were prepared by immunoSEQ multiplex PCR; TCRdb keeps only in-frame clonotypes and omits some of them. This repertoire shows some 350,000 clones, under 95% found once; its top ten account for 2.5% to 4%. Material for sequencing was peripheral blood. The origin of the receptors is a woman younger than 30 who had recovered from COVID-19.

The chain joins TRBV7-9 to TRBJ2-3, with TRBD2 as a possible D gene (6 bases). With 10 bases removed from V and 1 base from J, the gap between germline ends came to 18 bases. Germline V gene data show CDR1 as SEHNR and CDR2 as FQNEAQ (reference sequence). The CDR3 totals 15 residues. CDR3 amino acids: CATPNSGHGTDTQYF. The CDR3 region has the DNA TGTGCCACTCCGAATAGCGGTCATGGCACAGATACGCAGTATTTT.

The chain has TRBV5-6 and TRBJ2-7; 8 positions match TRBD1. The CDR3 loop spans 14 amino acids. Per germline, CDR1 SGHDT and CDR2 YYEEEE. J was trimmed by 3 bases and V by 0 bases; bases with no gene match: 2. The chain's CDR3 is CASSLAGTGYEQYV. CDR3 DNA: TGTGCCAGCAGCTTGGCCGGGACAGGCTACGAGCAGTACGTC.

The chain has TRBV5-1 and TRBJ2-2; weak D call: TRBD1 (5 bases). This CDR3 comprises 13 residues. The germline V gene has CDR1 SGHRS and CDR2 YFSETQ. V lost 2 bases, J lost 5 bases, and 7 bases lay in between. CDR3 DNA: TGCGCCAGCAGCTTCCAGGGTACCGGGGAGCTGTTTTTT. Translation gives CASSFQGTGELFF.

The chain joins TRBV4-1 to TRBJ2-3; TRBD2 aligns across 9 bases. The CDR3 runs to 17 residues. Germline V CDR1 and CDR2: MGHRA, YSYEKL. V was clipped by 0 bases and J by 4 bases; unmatched bases: 8. CDR3 sequence reads: CASSQEVAGEVPDTQYF. CDR3 DNA: TGCGCCAGCAGCCAAGAGGTAGCGGGAGAGGTCCCAGATACGCAGTATTTT.

The rearrangement uses TRBV6-2 or TRBV6-3 and TRBJ2-3; D may be TRBD2 (5 bases). This CDR3 is 19 amino acids long. Germline V gene data show CDR1 as MNHEY and CDR2 as SVGEGT. Trimming stripped 0 bases from V and 0 bases from J, with 19 bases between. The CDR3 is CASSYSVDIIAKSTDTQYF. In nucleotides, the CDR3 is TGTGCCAGCAGTTACTCTGTGGATATTATAGCGAAGAGCACAGATACGCAGTATTTT.

The rearrangement joins TRBV5-1 to TRBJ2-5; 7 bases map to TRBD1. The trim removed 6 bases at V and 3 bases at J, leaving 5 bases unmatched. This CDR3 spans 13 amino acids. Germline V gene data show CDR1 as SGHRS and CDR2 as YFSETQ. This CDR3 is CASTVQGKETQYF. CDR3 coding DNA: TGCGCCAGCACCGTACAGGGGAAAGAGACCCAGTACTTC.

V usage is TRBV7-2 and J usage is TRBJ2-7, with D possibly TRBD2 on 6 matching bases. The germline gives CDR1 SGHTA, CDR2 FQGNSA. Trimming left V 1 base short and J 2 bases short, with 21 bases between. This CDR3 has 18 residues. The chain's CDR3 is CASSLDLLWRDAPYEQYV. Here the CDR3 DNA reads TGTGCCAGCAGCTTAGACCTATTGTGGCGGGATGCCCCCTACGAGCAGTACGTC.

The rearrangement links TRBV18 to TRBJ1-1, with 7 positions matching TRBD1. Germline V lookup: CDR1 KGHSH, CDR2 LQKENI. The trim removed 2 bases at V and 5 bases at J, leaving 8 bases unmatched. The CDR3 sequence is 15 residues long. The CDR3 DNA sequence: TGTGCCAGCTCACCAAGTGCAGGGGGATTGACTGAAGCTTTCTTT. Translation gives CASSPSAGGLTEAFF.

On this clone: The identical CDR3 is also encoded by other nucleotide sequences in the sample. The chain couples TRBV27 to TRBJ1-1, with D tentatively TRBD1 (5 bases). V was clipped by 2 bases and J by 4 bases, with 8 bases between them. The germline CDR1 and CDR2 sequences are MNHEY and SMNVEV (reference sequence). CDR3 size: 13 residues. CDR3 nucleotide sequence: TGTGCCAGCAGTTTAACAGGAGTCACTGAAGCTTTCTTT. This codes for CASSLTGVTEAFF.